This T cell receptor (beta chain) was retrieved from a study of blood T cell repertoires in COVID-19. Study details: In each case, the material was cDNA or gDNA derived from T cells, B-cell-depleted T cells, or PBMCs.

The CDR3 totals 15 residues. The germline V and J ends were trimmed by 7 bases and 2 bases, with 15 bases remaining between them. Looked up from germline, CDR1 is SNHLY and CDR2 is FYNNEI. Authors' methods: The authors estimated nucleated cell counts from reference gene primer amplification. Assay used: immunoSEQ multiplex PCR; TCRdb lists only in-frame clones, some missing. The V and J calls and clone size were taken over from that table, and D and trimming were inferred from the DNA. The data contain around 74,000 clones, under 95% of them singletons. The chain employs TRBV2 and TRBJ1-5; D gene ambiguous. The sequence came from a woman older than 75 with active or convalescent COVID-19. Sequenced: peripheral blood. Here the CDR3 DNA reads TGTGCCAGCAATGGGCCACTAGCTGGCAATCAGCCCCAGCATTTT. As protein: CASNGPLAGNQPQHF.